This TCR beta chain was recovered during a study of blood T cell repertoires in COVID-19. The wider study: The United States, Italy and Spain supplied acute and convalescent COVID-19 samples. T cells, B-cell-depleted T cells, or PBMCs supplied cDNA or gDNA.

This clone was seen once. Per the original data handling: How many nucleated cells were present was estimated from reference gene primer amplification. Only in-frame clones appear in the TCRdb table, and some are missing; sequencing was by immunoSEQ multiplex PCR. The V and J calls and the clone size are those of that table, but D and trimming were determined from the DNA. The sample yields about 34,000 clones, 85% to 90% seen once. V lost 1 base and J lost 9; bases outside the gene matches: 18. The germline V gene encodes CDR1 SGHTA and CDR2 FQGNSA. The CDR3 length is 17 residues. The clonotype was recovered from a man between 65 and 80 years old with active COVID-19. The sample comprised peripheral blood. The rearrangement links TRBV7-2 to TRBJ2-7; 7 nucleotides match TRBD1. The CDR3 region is CASSLDSGTVAPGGQYF. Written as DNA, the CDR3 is TGTGCCAGCAGCTTAGACTCTGGGACAGTCGCACCTGGTGGGCAGTACTTC.